The rows below give T cell receptor beta chains drawn from one sample of a study of T-cell reconstitution after alpha-beta-depleted transplantation in children. One entry per CDR3 protein, called by TCRdb with MiXCR from the PCR reads. The sample lists around 600,000 distinct CDR3 sequences, about 10% occurring once. Sequenced here: PBMCs from the stem cell graft donor, sampled from the stem cell graft. These receptors were collected from a human donor who donated a stem cell graft to a child with acute myeloid leukemia. Each CDR3 is given with its conserved first and last residue. The order of the fields is D gene, J gene, V gene, clone size, CDR3 protein, CDR3 DNA. A D gene is named only where the DNA matches it firmly. The size field is filled for only some rows; it gives once, few, many or a size class.

TRBD2 TRBJ2-1 TRBV6-2/TRBV6-3 few CASRGLATATYNEQFF TGTGCCAGCAGGGGACTAGCGACCGCCACCTACAATGAGCAGTTCTTC
. TRBJ2-5 TRBV4-2 . CASSQGNSEHQETQYF TGTGCCAGCAGCCAAGGAAATTCAGAACACCAAGAGACCCAGTACTTC
TRBD2 TRBJ2-6 TRBV7-8 many CASSPSRLAGSSGANVLTF TGTGCCAGCAGCCCCAGTAGACTAGCGGGTAGCTCTGGGGCCAACGTCCTGACTTTC
. TRBJ1-6 TRBV6-5 many CASSYSISGDSPLHF TGTGCCAGCAGTTACTCGATTTCGGGAGATTCACCCCTCCACTTT
TRBD2 TRBJ2-1 TRBV6-2/TRBV6-3 few CASSYSLADSYNEQFF TGTGCCAGCAGTTACTCACTAGCGGACTCCTACAATGAGCAGTTCTTC
TRBD1 TRBJ1-3 TRBV12-3/TRBV12-4 once CASSLVDRGLKVGRAGNTIYF TGTGCCAGCAGTTTAGTGGACAGGGGTTTGAAAGTGGGGAGGGCTGGAAACACCATATATTTT
TRBD1 TRBJ2-3 TRBV6-1 few CASRFTGASTDTQYF TGTGCCAGCAGGTTTACAGGGGCCTCCACAGATACGCAGTATTTT
. TRBJ2-5 TRBV12-3/TRBV12-4 few CASLPGRYQETQYF TGTGCCAGCCTCCCGGGACGTTACCAAGAGACCCAGTACTTC
TRBD2 TRBJ2-3 TRBV28 few CASISSGRTDTQYF TGTGCCAGCATATCTAGCGGGAGGACAGATACGCAGTATTTT
TRBD2 TRBJ2-5 TRBV29-1 . CSATPGTSGSKETQYF TGCAGCGCCACCCCCGGGACTAGCGGGAGCAAAGAGACCCAGTACTTC
. TRBJ2-7 TRBV4-2 many CASSPLISGWGDEQYF TGTGCCAGCAGCCCCCTTATCTCCGGATGGGGAGACGAGCAGTACTTC
. TRBJ2-7 TRBV29-1 many CSVTLLRVAGHEQYF TGCAGCGTCACGCTTTTGCGAGTGGCGGGTCACGAGCAGTACTTC
TRBD1 TRBJ1-6 TRBV10-3 . CAIRGQNSPLHF TGTGCCATCAGGGGACAGAATTCACCCCTCCACTTT
. TRBJ2-2 TRBV20-1 many CSASVTSTGELFF TGCAGTGCTAGCGTAACTTCCACCGGGGAGCTGTTTTTT
TRBD2 TRBJ2-1 TRBV6-2/TRBV6-3 . CASSRRLAGGEEQFF TGTGCCAGCAGCCGTAGACTAGCGGGAGGGGAGGAGCAGTTCTTC
. TRBJ2-3 TRBV19 . CASRSGQPDTQYF TGTGCCAGTAGGAGCGGGCAACCAGATACGCAGTATTTT
. TRBJ2-1 TRBV3-1 few CASSPGHSSGNEQFF TGTGCCAGCAGCCCGGGACACAGTTCGGGCAATGAGCAGTTCTTC
TRBD1 TRBJ1-2 TRBV27 few CASSLALPGQGLGPNYGYTF TGTGCCAGCAGCTTAGCCCTACCGGGACAGGGGTTAGGACCTAACTATGGCTACACCTTC
TRBD2 TRBJ2-3 TRBV11-2 . CASRSIQAGGWADTQYF TGTGCCAGCAGATCGATCCAAGCGGGAGGTTGGGCAGATACGCAGTATTTT
. TRBJ2-1 TRBV11-2 . CASSSTRMGEQFF TGTGCCAGCAGCTCGACTCGAATGGGTGAGCAGTTCTTC
TRBD1 TRBJ2-2 TRBV28 few CASNLRQGHTGELFF TGTGCCAGCAATCTGAGACAGGGTCACACCGGGGAGCTGTTTTTT
TRBD2 TRBJ2-1 TRBV23-1 . CASSRLREGLNEQFF TGCGCCAGCAGTCGGTTGCGGGAGGGCCTAAATGAGCAGTTCTTC
. TRBJ2-7 TRBV5-1 . CASTARGVTYEQYF TGCGCCAGCACCGCAAGAGGCGTTACCTACGAGCAGTACTTC
. TRBJ2-1 TRBV7-2 few CASSLEAGGGQFF TGTGCCAGCAGCTTAGAGGCCGGGGGTGGGCAGTTCTTC
TRBD2 TRBJ2-1 TRBV20-1 . CSGRLAGIPNEQFF TGCAGTGGGAGGCTAGCGGGGATCCCAAATGAGCAGTTCTTC
TRBD1 TRBJ2-1 TRBV29-1 . CSGEQGKQFF TGCAGCGGGGAACAGGGGAAGCAGTTCTTC
. TRBJ2-1 TRBV6-2/TRBV6-3 few CASSLPGQPTWNEQFF TGTGCCAGCAGTCTTCCGGGACAACCTACATGGAATGAGCAGTTCTTC
TRBD1 TRBJ1-5 TRBV2 . CASSFPGGDSNQPQHF TGTGCCAGCAGCTTTCCAGGGGGAGACAGCAATCAGCCCCAGCATTTT
TRBD2 TRBJ2-7 TRBV20-1 . CSALAGLSPYEQYF TGCAGTGCTCTAGCGGGATTGTCGCCCTACGAGCAGTACTTC
. TRBJ2-1 TRBV20-1 . CSASPSRSYNEQFF TGCAGTGCTAGCCCTAGCCGGTCCTACAATGAGCAGTTCTTC
. TRBJ2-2 TRBV29-1 . CSVDVGGSEVGELFF TGCAGCGTTGACGTCGGGGGTAGCGAGGTCGGGGAGCTGTTTTTT
. TRBJ2-1 TRBV3-1 many CASSPEASQSYNEQFF TGTGCCAGCAGCCCGGAGGCAAGCCAGTCCTACAATGAGCAGTTCTTC
TRBD2 TRBJ2-1 TRBV29-1 few CSVEGGSGGTYNEQFF TGCAGCGTTGAAGGAGGCTCGGGGGGGACCTACAATGAGCAGTTCTTC
TRBD1 TRBJ2-2 TRBV7-2 few CASSFTGASGELFF TGTGCCAGCAGCTTTACAGGGGCATCCGGGGAGCTGTTTTTT
. TRBJ2-1 TRBV7-2 once CASSKPGVAYNEQFF TGTGCCAGCAGCAAACCGGGTGTAGCCTACAATGAGCAGTTCTTC
. TRBJ2-3 TRBV12-3/TRBV12-4 . CASSFPADTQYF TGTGCCAGCAGTTTCCCGGCAGATACGCAGTATTTT
. TRBJ2-1 TRBV3-1 . CASSHSGFRGGNEQFF TGTGCCAGCAGCCACTCCGGGTTCAGGGGAGGCAATGAGCAGTTCTTC